A single sample is the source of the 27 T cell receptor beta chains below, sequenced in a study of blood T cell repertoires in COVID-19 (TCRdb year 2020). Library preparation was by the immunoSEQ multiplex PCR assay. TCRdb provides this immuneACCESS table in a form limited to in-frame rearrangements. Some clones are lacking; in checked studies, under half of them reflect an unresolved V gene, and why the rest are absent is not known. The sample records some 210,000 clones, about 90% of which are singletons. 1% to 1.5% of the sample is held by the ten biggest clonotypes. Input material: peripheral blood. The receptors originated from a man aged 25-45 years with acute or convalescent COVID-19.

This sequence joins TRBV30 and TRBJ2-1, with a possible D match to TRBD1 (5 bases). Germline V gene lookup returns CDR1 GTSNPN and CDR2 SVGIG (reference sequence). The CDR3 is 13 amino acids. Trimming removed 0 bases from V and 9 bases from J, with 12 bases in between. The CDR3 bases are TGTGCCTGGAGTGTGAGGCAGGGCAGTGAGCAGTTCTTC. Amino acid sequence: CAWSVRQGSEQFF.

The chain couples TRBV18 to TRBJ2-3; 10 bases are a match to TRBD1. The germline V gene has CDR1 KGHSH and CDR2 LQKENI. After removal of 3 bases from V and 5 bases from J, the junction contained 11 bases not matched to a gene. This CDR3 comprises 17 residues. CDR3 DNA: TGTGCCAGCTCACCGCCCTCGACAGGGGGCTTATTAGATACGCAGTATTTT. Residues: CASSPPSTGGLLDTQYF.

The rearrangement uses TRBV9 and TRBJ2-7, with 9 nucleotides matching TRBD2. This CDR3 contains 15 residues. V lost 3 bases, J lost 3 bases, and 7 bases stayed unmatched. Germline V gives CDR1 SGDLS, CDR2 YYNGEE. The CDR3 loop is CASSAYSGSNYEQYF. CDR3 bases: TGTGCCAGCAGCGCTTATAGCGGGAGTAACTACGAGCAGTACTTC.

CDR3 loop: CASSHNLGAGRGYTF. In nucleotides, the CDR3 is TGTGCCAGCAGTCACAACTTGGGGGCAGGGCGAGGCTACACCTTC. The chain is built from TRBV5-5 and TRBJ1-2; TRBD1 is a possible D gene (6 bases). V was shortened by 5 bases and J by 8 bases, with 22 bases between the two germline ends. Germline V CDR1 and CDR2: SGHKS, YYEKEE (reference sequence). The CDR3 consists of 15 residues.

This chain joins TRBV10-3 and TRBJ1-5; possibly TRBD1 for D (6 bases). The CDR3 loop spans 17 amino acids. The ends were cut back, 3 bases at V and 3 bases at J, with 18 bases in the middle. Germline V gene sequence: CDR1 ENHRY, CDR2 SYGVKD. The CDR3 DNA reads TGTGCCATCAGTGAAGTCCGGGGGGCGGTAAACAATCAGCCCCAGCATTTT. Protein sequence: CAISEVRGAVNNQPQHF.

This clone is a singleton in its sample. The gene calls are TRBV14 and TRBJ1-1; 10 bases fit TRBD1. Germline V gene data show CDR1 as SGHDN and CDR2 as FVKESK. V lost 1 base, J lost 5 bases, and 7 bases stayed unmatched. The CDR3 is 16 residues long. The CDR3 is CASSQGLGQGSTEAFF. CDR3 nucleotides: TGTGCCAGCAGCCAAGGGTTGGGACAGGGGTCTACTGAAGCTTTCTTT.

This chain links TRBV7-8 with TRBJ2-2; D might be TRBD2 (6 bases). CDR3 length: 14 residues. Germline CDR1 SGHVS, CDR2 FQNEAQ. V lost 5 bases to trimming and J lost 7 bases, with 14 bases between them. In nucleotides, the CDR3 is TGTGCCAGCAGCCCCCCGGGGGATAGCGGGGAGCTGTTTTTT. It specifies CASSPPGDSGELFF.

The chain joins TRBV6-6 to TRBJ2-4; 7 bases match TRBD2. The V gene's germline CDR1 is MNHNY and CDR2 SVGAGI (reference sequence). CDR3 length: 15 amino acids. Trimming removed 6 bases from V and 4 bases from J; junction bases left unmatched: 9. CDR3 in DNA: TGTGCCAGCAGCCCAGCGGGGAGTATGAAAAACATTCAGTACTTC. Amino acid sequence: CASSPAGSMKNIQYF.

The rearrangement uses TRBV28 and TRBJ1-5, with TRBD1 matching over 7 bases. The CDR3 contains 15 residues. Germline V gene lookup returns CDR1 MDHEN and CDR2 SYDVKM. V gave up 8 bases and J gave up 9 bases; unmatched junction bases: 16. CDR3 sequence reads: CASGLDRAGIGPQHF. In nucleotides, the CDR3 is TGTGCCAGCGGATTAGACAGGGCAGGGATAGGGCCCCAGCATTTT.

The table lists this clone with a few counts. This chain uses TRBV7-9 with TRBJ2-1; 10 bases agree with TRBD1. V trimming: 5 bases; J trimming: 9 bases; junction bases outside the gene matches: 13. The CDR3 is 16 amino acids. CDR1 and CDR2 (germline): SEHNR, FQNEAQ (reference sequence). CDR3 in DNA: TGTGCCAGCAGCCGACTCTACGGGACAGGGGTCGGTGAGCAGTTCTTC. Protein sequence: CASSRLYGTGVGEQFF.

This clone was seen just once. This rearrangement joins TRBV6-5 to TRBJ2-5; D is ambiguous. CDR1 is MNHEY and CDR2 is SVGAGI in the germline V gene. V lost 6 bases to trimming and J lost 1 base, with 12 bases between them. The CDR3 spans 14 residues. The CDR3 region has the DNA TGTGCCAGCAGCTACCAGGCGTCCCAAGAGACCCAGTACTTC. Its translation is CASSYQASQETQYF.

This sequence joins TRBV9 and TRBJ2-3; 12 bases fit TRBD2. The CDR3 is 18 amino acids. V shed 4 bases and J 2 bases; nucleotides not matched to a gene: 11. Looked up from germline, CDR1 is SGDLS and CDR2 is YYNGEE. The CDR3 sequence: CASSMTSGGRLATDTQYF. The CDR3, as DNA: TGTGCCAGCAGCATGACTAGCGGGGGCCGCCTCGCCACAGATACGCAGTATTTT.

The CDR3 loop reads CASNLVSTEAFF. The DNA of the CDR3 is TGTGCCAGCAACCTGGTCAGCACTGAAGCTTTCTTT. The chain links TRBV28 to TRBJ1-1; D call uncertain. Trimming removed 7 bases at V and 4 bases at J, with 10 bases between. CDR3 length: 12 residues. CDR1 and CDR2 (germline): MDHEN, SYDVKM.

The V gene is TRBV7-2, the J gene TRBJ2-3, with 7 positions matching TRBD1. Germline CDR1 SGHTA, CDR2 FQGNSA. Trimming removed 5 bases from V and 4 bases from J; junction bases left unmatched: 12. The CDR3 sequence is 16 residues long. CDR3 DNA sequence: TGTGCCAGCAGCAAAAGGGCGACAGGGAGCGCAGATACGCAGTATTTT. Translating gives CASSKRATGSADTQYF.

The gene calls are TRBV29-1 and TRBJ1-6, with 8 bases matching TRBD1. The V segment lost 4 bases and the J segment 6 bases; nucleotides outside the gene matches: 5. Germline assignment: CDR1 SQVTM and CDR2 ANQGSEA. The CDR3 spans 14 residues. The CDR3 DNA reads as TGCAGCGTTGGGGACAGGAACATTAATTCACCCCTCCACTTT. It codes for CSVGDRNINSPLHF. The full variable domain, in which reference TRBV29-1 and TRBJ1-6 provide the parts outside the CDR3, is SAVISQKPSRDICQRGTSLTIQCQVDSQVTMMFWYRQQPGQSLTLIATANQGSEATYESGFVIDKFPISRPNLTFSTLTVSNMSPEDSSIYLCSVGDRNINSPLHFGNGTRLTVT.

The CDR3 region is CASSQTGSSYNSPLHF. In nucleotides, the CDR3 is TGCGCCAGCAGCCAGACGGGTAGCTCCTATAATTCACCCCTCCACTTT. The chain couples TRBV4-1 to TRBJ1-6; D gene ambiguous. In germline, CDR1 is MGHRA, CDR2 YSYEKL. The CDR3 spans 16 residues. Trimming shortened V by 3 bases and J by 0 bases, and 9 bases separated the two germline ends.

V and J are TRBV6-5 and TRBJ2-1; maybe TRBD2 (5 bases). V was shortened by 0 bases and J by 3 bases, with 9 bases between the two germline ends. CDR3 size: 15 residues. Germline V CDR1 and CDR2: MNHEY, SVGAGI. For the CDR3, the DNA is TGTGCCAGCAGTTACTCGAGCCGGGGCTACAATGAGCAGTTCTTC. It is translated as CASSYSSRGYNEQFF.

The V call is TRBV11-2, the J call TRBJ2-7; TRBD2 agrees at 8 bases. CDR1 and CDR2 (germline): SGHAT, FQNNGV. The CDR3 totals 16 residues. The junction had 9 bases not matched to a gene; V was cut back by 5 bases and J by 0 bases. CDR3 protein: CASSRPGGTFSYEQYF. In DNA, the CDR3 is TGTGCCAGCAGCCGCCCGGGAGGGACTTTCTCCTACGAGCAGTACTTC.

The rearrangement joins TRBV7-3 to TRBJ2-3; a weak D match, TRBD2 (7 bases). CDR1 is SGHTA and CDR2 is FQGTGA in the germline V gene. CDR3 length equals 20 residues. Trimming stripped 3 bases from V and 3 bases from J, with 28 bases between. CDR3 loop: CASSFEEPTGLGGGTDTQYF. In DNA, the CDR3 is TGTGCCAGCAGCTTCGAAGAGCCGACAGGACTAGGGGGTGGTACAGATACGCAGTATTTT.

This rearrangement joins TRBV7-8 to TRBJ2-3; D is ambiguous. In germline, CDR1 is SGHVS, CDR2 FQNEAQ. Trimming cost V 1 base and J 4 bases, with 6 bases left between them. This CDR3 region has 13 residues. The CDR3 DNA reads TGTGCCAGCAGCTTAGAGTGGCCAGATACGCAGTATTTT. It is translated as CASSLEWPDTQYF.

CDR3 amino acids: CASSHGTSGRTNEQFF. CDR3 coding DNA: TGCGCCAGCAGCCACGGGACTAGCGGGAGGACGAATGAGCAGTTCTTC. The chain joins TRBV5-1 to TRBJ2-1; TRBD2 matches 15 bases. The V and J ends lost 4 bases and 7 bases, in that order; junction bases with no gene match: 6. Germline V gene sequence: CDR1 SGHRS, CDR2 YFSETQ. The CDR3 runs 16 residues. The full variable domain, with the rest looked up from reference TRBV5-1 and TRBJ2-1, is KAGVTQTPRYLIKTRGQQVTLSCSPISGHRSVSWYQQTPGQGLQFLFEYFSETQRNKGNFPGRFSGRQFSNSRSEMNVSTLELGDSALYLCASSHGTSGRTNEQFFGPGTRLTVL.

The chain joins TRBV2 to TRBJ2-3; D may be TRBD1 (6 bases). The germline gives CDR1 SNHLY, CDR2 FYNNEI. The CDR3 sequence is 13 residues long. V lost 11 bases, J lost 3 bases, and 15 bases lay in between. The CDR3 spells CAGARGSTDTQYF. CDR3 DNA: TGTGCCGGCGCTAGGGGGTCGACAGATACGCAGTATTTT. Using reference TRBV2 and TRBJ2-3 for the parts outside the CDR3, the full variable domain is EPEVTQTPSHQVTQMGQEVILRCVPISNHLYFYWYRQILGQKVEFLVSFYNNEISEKSEIFDDQFSVERPDGSNFTLKIRSTKLEDSAMYFCAGARGSTDTQYFGPGTRLTVL.

This clone occurred once. The rearrangement links TRBV13 to TRBJ2-7; 7 bases are a match to TRBD1. Per the germline V gene, CDR1 is PRHDT and CDR2 is FYEKMQ (reference sequence). The CDR3 extends over 15 amino acids. V lost 2 bases, J lost 0 bases, and 4 bases stayed unmatched. The CDR3 nucleotides are TGTGCCAGCAGCTTATGGGGACAGCTCTCCTACGAGCAGTACTTC. This gives the protein CASSLWGQLSYEQYF.

The chain joins TRBV4-2 to TRBJ2-5; D gene unclear. CDR3 length: 14 residues. V lost 0 bases, J lost 2 bases, and 7 bases lay in between. Germline assignment: CDR1 LGHNA and CDR2 YNFKEQ. The CDR3 coding sequence is TGTGCCAGCAGCCAAGAACAAAAGCAAGAGACCCAGTACTTC. Translating gives CASSQEQKQETQYF.

The genes are TRBV6-6 and TRBJ1-1, with D maybe TRBD1 (5 bases). The germline V gene has CDR1 MNHNY and CDR2 SVGAGI (reference sequence). The V end lost 0 bases, the J end lost 11 bases, and 13 bases lay between the germline ends. The CDR3 length is 13 residues. The CDR3 reads CASSYSGGREAFF. DNA for the CDR3: TGTGCCAGCAGTTACTCGGGGGGAAGGGAGGCTTTCTTT.

The gene calls are TRBV28 and TRBJ2-3, with 7 bases aligning to TRBD1. The trim removed 7 bases at V and 2 bases at J, leaving 9 bases unmatched. The CDR3 spans 15 residues. Germline V gives CDR1 MDHEN, CDR2 SYDVKM. CDR3 DNA sequence: TGTGCCAGCAAGACCGCGGACAGGTCCACAGATACGCAGTATTTT. This gives the protein CASKTADRSTDTQYF.

The count of this clone is one. V gene TRBV7-9 combines with J gene TRBJ1-1; D gene unclear. CDR3 length: 15 residues. The germline V gene encodes CDR1 SEHNR and CDR2 FQNEAQ (reference sequence). V was shortened by 4 bases and J by 1 base, with 13 bases between the two germline ends. CDR3 coding DNA: TGTGCCAGCAGCTCCCCGAGGGCGAAGAACACTGAAGCTTTCTTT. As protein: CASSSPRAKNTEAFF.